The rows below give T cell receptor beta chains drawn from one sample of a study of blood T cell repertoires in COVID-19. Repertoires were generated with immunoSEQ multiplex PCR, while TCRdb's copy carries only in-frame clones and drops some. Of roughly 130,000 clones listed, 80% to 90% are singletons. The sample consisted of peripheral blood. The receptor source for this set is a woman aged 60 to 75 with acute or convalescent COVID-19. Both conserved end residues are part of each CDR3. D genes are given only for firm matches. Clone size is shown for a subset of rows, as once, few, many or a class of expanded clone.

clone_size,j_call,d_call,v_call,cdr3_aa,cdr3_nt
.,TRBJ2-5,TRBD1,TRBV27,CASSFDRGIETQYF,TGTGCCAGCAGTTTCGACAGGGGGATCGAGACCCAGTACTTC
.,TRBJ1-1,.,TRBV19,CASRLYGGGLNTEAFF,TGTGCCAGTAGACTCTATGGGGGCGGACTGAACACTGAAGCTTTCTTT
few,TRBJ1-5,.,TRBV4-2,CASSQERGQPQHF,TGTGCCAGCAGCCAAGAGAGAGGGCAGCCCCAGCATTTT
.,TRBJ2-3,TRBD2,TRBV7-8,CASSLPMGLAGEGLGDTQYF,TGTGCCAGCAGCTTACCCATGGGACTAGCGGGAGAAGGTCTTGGAGATACGCAGTATTTT
.,TRBJ1-3,.,TRBV11-2,CASSPGGANTIYF,TGTGCCAGCAGCCCGGGGGGGGCCAACACCATATATTTT
.,TRBJ2-3,TRBD2,TRBV10-2,CASSESATSGTDTQYF,TGCGCCAGCAGTGAGTCGGCGACTAGCGGCACAGATACGCAGTATTTT
once,TRBJ2-7,TRBD2,TRBV6-2/TRBV6-3,CASSSTSGLAGVLDEQYF,TGTGCCAGCAGTTCCACTTCGGGACTAGCGGGAGTTCTTGACGAGCAGTACTTC
.,TRBJ2-7,TRBD1,TRBV9,CASSTGQGAIYEQYF,TGTGCCAGCAGCACCGGACAGGGGGCAATCTACGAGCAGTACTTC
.,TRBJ1-5,TRBD1,TRBV27,CASSQWGRTGKNQPQHF,TGTGCCAGCAGTCAATGGGGTAGGACAGGGAAGAATCAGCCCCAGCATTTT
.,TRBJ1-1,TRBD1,TRBV5-1,CASSSDGQVNTEAFF,TGCGCCAGCAGCTCCGACGGACAGGTGAACACTGAAGCTTTCTTT
.,TRBJ2-2,.,TRBV5-1,CASSLGRERTGELFF,TGCGCCAGCAGCCTAGGACGGGAACGCACCGGGGAGCTGTTTTTT
.,TRBJ1-5,.,TRBV7-2,CASSFWGGQGQPQHF,TGTGCCAGCAGCTTCTGGGGGGGCCAGGGTCAGCCCCAGCATTTT
.,TRBJ2-2,.,TRBV12-5,CASGLGGGATGELFF,TGTGCTAGTGGTTTGGGAGGCGGGGCCACCGGGGAGCTGTTTTTT
.,TRBJ1-5,TRBD1,TRBV18,CASSPGQNHQPQHF,TGTGCCAGCTCACCGGGACAGAATCATCAGCCCCAGCATTTT
.,TRBJ2-1,TRBD1,TRBV10-3,CAIRQADRAEGEQFF,TGTGCCATCAGGCAAGCCGACAGGGCCGAAGGTGAGCAGTTCTTC
.,TRBJ2-1,.,TRBV5-1,CASSPPGRRVSYNEQFF,TGCGCCAGCAGCCCCCCGGGGAGGCGGGTGTCCTACAATGAGCAGTTCTTC
few,TRBJ1-5,.,TRBV30,CAWSVQASNQPQHF,TGTGCCTGGAGTGTACAGGCTAGCAATCAGCCCCAGCATTTT
few,TRBJ1-1,.,TRBV28,CASSLWAVVPEAFF,TGTGCCAGCAGTTTATGGGCGGTCGTACCTGAAGCTTTCTTT
.,TRBJ2-1,TRBD2,TRBV12-3/TRBV12-4,CASSRTSWEQFF,TGTGCCAGCAGTCGGACTAGCTGGGAGCAGTTCTTC
.,TRBJ1-1,TRBD1,TRBV6-2/TRBV6-3,CASSQINRGNIVNTEAFF,TGTGCCAGCAGTCAAATAAACAGGGGGAACATCGTAAACACTGAAGCTTTCTTT
.,TRBJ1-2,.,TRBV4-1,CASSQGGINYGYTF,TGCGCCAGCAGCCAAGGAGGCATCAACTATGGCTACACCTTC
.,TRBJ1-6,.,TRBV27,CASSSQGLVWHF,TGTGCCAGCAGTTCACAGGGTTTAGTTTGGCACTTT
.,TRBJ2-3,.,TRBV3-1/TRBV3-2,CASSQDGSTDTQYF,TGTGCCAGCAGCCAAGACGGTAGCACAGATACGCAGTATTTT
.,TRBJ1-2,.,TRBV2,CASGATYGYTF,TGTGCCAGCGGGGCGACGTATGGCTACACCTTC
.,TRBJ2-1,TRBD2,TRBV7-9,CASSLGLAAYNEQFF,TGTGCCAGCAGCCTCGGACTAGCGGCTTACAATGAGCAGTTCTTC
.,TRBJ1-1,TRBD1,TRBV6-5,CASRTGTVNTEAFF,TGTGCCAGCAGAACCGGGACAGTGAACACTGAAGCTTTCTTT
.,TRBJ1-2,.,TRBV27,CASSYLGANGYTF,TGTGCCAGCAGTTATTTGGGGGCTAATGGCTACACCTTC
once,TRBJ2-3,.,TRBV11-3,CASSLGGLAIDTQYF,TGTGCCAGCAGCTTAGGAGGTCTAGCGATAGATACGCAGTATTTT
few,TRBJ2-7,TRBD2,TRBV2,CASSEPAPSGREYEQYF,TGTGCCAGCAGTGAACCCGCCCCTAGCGGGAGGGAGTACGAGCAGTACTTC
.,TRBJ2-1,TRBD2,TRBV4-1,CASSQVGLAGRYNEQFF,TGCGCCAGCAGCCAAGTCGGTCTAGCGGGAAGGTACAATGAGCAGTTCTTC
.,TRBJ2-1,TRBD2,TRBV5-1,CASSLLPSGQSFSYNEQFF,TGCGCCAGCAGCTTGTTGCCTAGCGGGCAAAGTTTCTCCTACAATGAGCAGTTCTTC
once,TRBJ2-1,TRBD2,TRBV24-1,CATSDTGSSGVVGSYNEQFF,TGTGCCACCAGTGACACTGGGAGTAGCGGGGTCGTGGGCTCCTACAATGAGCAGTTCTTC
.,TRBJ2-5,.,TRBV23-1,CASSQSLLGGVETQYF,TGCGCCAGCAGTCAATCGTTACTTGGAGGGGTGGAGACCCAGTACTTC
few,TRBJ2-1,TRBD2,TRBV24-1,CATSDPGLAGVGEQFF,TGTGCCACCAGTGATCCGGGACTAGCGGGAGTAGGTGAGCAGTTCTTC
.,TRBJ1-1,.,TRBV6-5,CASSYSGGVGTEAFF,TGTGCCAGCAGTTACTCGGGGGGAGTCGGGACTGAAGCTTTCTTT
.,TRBJ1-5,.,TRBV10-3,CAISEGLSNQPQHF,TGTGCCATCAGTGAGGGGCTTAGCAATCAGCCCCAGCATTTT
.,TRBJ1-1,.,TRBV28,CASSGQLNTEAFF,TGTGCCAGCAGCGGACAACTGAACACTGAAGCTTTCTTT
.,TRBJ2-3,TRBD2,TRBV5-4,CASTTAGTSGGDTQYF,TGTGCCAGCACCACGGCCGGGACTAGCGGGGGGGATACGCAGTATTTT
.,TRBJ1-2,.,TRBV7-2,CASSPTTGYGYTF,TGTGCCAGCAGTCCGACGACAGGCTATGGCTACACCTTC
once,TRBJ1-2,TRBD1,TRBV9,CASSLGQGGNYGYTF,TGTGCCAGCAGCCTAGGACAGGGAGGTAACTATGGCTACACCTTC
.,TRBJ2-2,.,TRBV21-1,CASSSGLAGGRRIGELFF,TGTGCCAGCAGCTCGGGACTAGCGGGAGGACGTAGAATCGGGGAGCTGTTTTTT
.,TRBJ2-7,.,TRBV7-7,CASSLGPEGYYEQYF,TGTGCTAGCAGCTTGGGGCCTGAAGGGTACTACGAGCAGTACTTC
.,TRBJ2-1,TRBD2,TRBV7-9,CASSSQREAYNEQFF,TGTGCCAGCAGCTCACAGCGGGAAGCTTACAATGAGCAGTTCTTC
.,TRBJ2-7,TRBD2,TRBV27,CASSSTSGAYYEQYF,TGTGCCAGCAGTTCGACTAGCGGGGCTTACTACGAGCAGTACTTC
.,TRBJ2-2,.,TRBV24-1,CATSRRAGSTGELFF,TGTGCCACCAGCCGGAGGGCCGGGAGCACCGGGGAGCTGTTTTTT
.,TRBJ1-1,.,TRBV5-1,CASSSDTARGSTEAFF,TGCGCCAGCAGCTCCGATACGGCGCGGGGGAGCACTGAAGCTTTCTTT
.,TRBJ2-3,TRBD2,TRBV3-1/TRBV3-2,CASSQDSTSGRGDTQYF,TGTGCCAGCAGCCAAGATTCCACTAGCGGGAGAGGGGATACGCAGTATTTT
.,TRBJ2-3,TRBD2,TRBV11-2,CASSLMGLATSTDTQYF,TGTGCCAGCAGCTTAATGGGACTAGCTACAAGCACAGATACGCAGTATTTT
.,TRBJ2-3,.,TRBV11-3,CASSRRDTFTDTQYF,TGTGCCAGCAGCAGACGGGACACCTTTACAGATACGCAGTATTTT
.,TRBJ1-1,.,TRBV2,CASIRDDSEAFF,TGTGCCAGCATCAGGGATGACAGTGAAGCTTTCTTT
.,TRBJ2-1,TRBD1,TRBV6-6,CASSYPGTAKNEQFF,TGTGCCAGCAGTTACCCAGGGACAGCGAAGAATGAGCAGTTCTTC
.,TRBJ2-1,.,TRBV29-1,CSALLAELYNEQFF,TGCAGCGCTCTACTAGCAGAGCTCTACAATGAGCAGTTCTTC
.,TRBJ1-3,TRBD1,TRBV12-5,CASGLGTGGNTIYF,TGTGCTAGTGGTTTGGGGACAGGGGGAAACACCATATATTTT
.,TRBJ2-2,TRBD1,TRBV27,CASRGGQGYTGELFF,TGTGCCAGCAGGGGGGGACAGGGGTACACCGGGGAGCTGTTTTTT
.,TRBJ1-6,.,TRBV5-8,CASSSDGDFGYSPLHF,TGTGCCAGCAGCTCGGACGGGGATTTTGGATATTCACCCCTCCACTTT
once,TRBJ1-5,TRBD1,TRBV20-1,CSASKIGQVTNQPQHF,TGCAGTGCTAGTAAGATCGGACAGGTGACCAATCAGCCCCAGCATTTT
.,TRBJ2-5,TRBD2,TRBV29-1,CSEGLAQETQYF,TGCAGCGAAGGACTAGCGCAAGAGACCCAGTACTTC
.,TRBJ1-5,TRBD1,TRBV2,CASSFQTGPNQPQHF,TGTGCCAGCAGTTTCCAGACAGGGCCCAATCAGCCCCAGCATTTT
.,TRBJ2-3,.,TRBV5-4,CASRFGSRDTQYF,TGTGCCAGCAGGTTCGGGAGCAGAGATACGCAGTATTTT
.,TRBJ1-6,TRBD1,TRBV6-1,CASSESGTGSWSPLHF,TGTGCCAGCAGTGAATCCGGGACAGGGAGTTGGTCACCCCTCCACTTT